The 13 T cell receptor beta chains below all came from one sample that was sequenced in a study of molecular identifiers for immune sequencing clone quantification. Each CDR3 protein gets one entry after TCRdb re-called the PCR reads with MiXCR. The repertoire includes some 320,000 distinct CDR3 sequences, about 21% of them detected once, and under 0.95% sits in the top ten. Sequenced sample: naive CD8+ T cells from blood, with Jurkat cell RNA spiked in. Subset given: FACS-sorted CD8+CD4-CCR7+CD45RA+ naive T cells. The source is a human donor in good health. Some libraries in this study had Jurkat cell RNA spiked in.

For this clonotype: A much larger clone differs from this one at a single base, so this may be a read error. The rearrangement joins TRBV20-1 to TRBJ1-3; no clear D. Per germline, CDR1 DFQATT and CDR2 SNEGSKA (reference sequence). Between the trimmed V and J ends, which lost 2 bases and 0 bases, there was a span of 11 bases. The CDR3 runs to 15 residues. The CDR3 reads CSARLGLISGNTIYF. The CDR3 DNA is TGCAGTGCTAGACTAGGGCTTATCTCTGGAAACACCATATATTTT.

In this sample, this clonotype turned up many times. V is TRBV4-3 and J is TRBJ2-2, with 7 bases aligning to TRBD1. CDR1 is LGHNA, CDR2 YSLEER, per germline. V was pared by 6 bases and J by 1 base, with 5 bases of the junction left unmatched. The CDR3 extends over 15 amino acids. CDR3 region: CASRPDRRNTGELFF. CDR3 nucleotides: TGCGCCAGCAGGCCGGACAGGAGGAACACCGGGGAGCTGTTTTTT.

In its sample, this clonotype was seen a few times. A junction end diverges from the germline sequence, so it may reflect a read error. DNA for the CDR3: TGTGCCAGCAGCCCCCCTAGCGGGGTTCACACAGATACGCGGTATTTT. It yields the protein CASSPPSGVHTDTRYF. V gene TRBV7-9 combines with J gene TRBJ2-3; 9 bases fit TRBD2. Looked up from germline, CDR1 is SEHNR and CDR2 is FQNEAQ (reference sequence). The CDR3 is 16 amino acids.

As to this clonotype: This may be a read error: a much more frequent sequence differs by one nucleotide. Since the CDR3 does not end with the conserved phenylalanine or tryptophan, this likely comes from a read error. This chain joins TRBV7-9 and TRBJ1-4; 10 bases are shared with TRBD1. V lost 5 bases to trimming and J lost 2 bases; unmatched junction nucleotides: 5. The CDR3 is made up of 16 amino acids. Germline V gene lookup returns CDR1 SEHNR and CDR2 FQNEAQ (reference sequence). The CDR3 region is CASSRTGGNTNEKLFL. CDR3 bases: TGTGCCAGCAGCCGGACAGGGGGTAATACTAATGAAAAACTGTTTCTT.

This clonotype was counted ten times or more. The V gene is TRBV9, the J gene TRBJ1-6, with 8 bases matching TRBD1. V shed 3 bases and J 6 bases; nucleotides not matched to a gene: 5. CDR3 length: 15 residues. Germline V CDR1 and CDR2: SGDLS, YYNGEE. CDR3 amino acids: CASSAGTGRNSPLHF. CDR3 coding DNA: TGTGCCAGCAGCGCCGGGACAGGACGTAATTCACCCCTCCACTTT. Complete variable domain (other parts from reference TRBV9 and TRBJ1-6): DSGVTQTPKHLITATGQRVTLRCSPRSGDLSVYWYQQSLDQGLQFLIQYYNGEERAKGNILERFSAQQFPDLHSELNLSSLELGDSALYFCASSAGTGRNSPLHFGNGTRLTVT.

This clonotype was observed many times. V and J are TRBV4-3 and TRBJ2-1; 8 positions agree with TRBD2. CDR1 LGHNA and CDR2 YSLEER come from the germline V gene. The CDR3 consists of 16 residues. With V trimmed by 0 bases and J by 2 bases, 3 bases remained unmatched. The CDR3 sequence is CASSQDSGGAYNEQFF. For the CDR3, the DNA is TGCGCCAGCAGCCAAGATTCGGGGGGGGCCTACAATGAGCAGTTCTTC.

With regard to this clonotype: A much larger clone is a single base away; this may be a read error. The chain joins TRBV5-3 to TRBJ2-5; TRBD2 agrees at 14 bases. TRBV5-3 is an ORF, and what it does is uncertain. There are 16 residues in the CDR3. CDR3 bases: TGTGCCAGCAGCTACGGACTAGCGGGAGGTGCTGAGACCCAGTACTTC. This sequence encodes CASSYGLAGGAETQYF.

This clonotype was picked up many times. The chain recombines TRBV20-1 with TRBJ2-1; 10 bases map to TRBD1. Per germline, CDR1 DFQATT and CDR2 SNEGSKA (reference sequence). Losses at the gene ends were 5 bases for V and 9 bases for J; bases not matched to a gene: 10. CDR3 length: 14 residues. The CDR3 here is CSAPPDRGFGEQFF. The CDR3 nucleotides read TGCAGTGCTCCCCCGGACAGGGGGTTCGGTGAGCAGTTCTTC.

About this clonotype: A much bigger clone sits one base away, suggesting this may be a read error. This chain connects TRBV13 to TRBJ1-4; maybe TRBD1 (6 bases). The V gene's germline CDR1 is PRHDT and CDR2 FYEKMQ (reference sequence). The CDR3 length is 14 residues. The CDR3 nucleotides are TGTGCCAGCAGCTCCCCAGGGGCGGATGAAATACTGTTTTTT. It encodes CASSSPGADEILFF. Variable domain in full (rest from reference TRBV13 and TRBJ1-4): AAGVIQSPRHLIKEKRETATLKCYPIPRHDTVYWYQQGPGQDPQFLISFYEKMQSDKGSIPDRFSAQQFSDYHSELNMSSLELGDSALYFCASSSPGADEILFFGSGTQLSVL.

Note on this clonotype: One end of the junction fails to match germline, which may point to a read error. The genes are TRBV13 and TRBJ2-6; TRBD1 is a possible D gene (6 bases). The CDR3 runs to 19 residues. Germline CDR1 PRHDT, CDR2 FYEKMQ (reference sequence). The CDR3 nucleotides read TGTGCCAGCAGCTTAGGACCAGGGGTCCCCAGCTCTGGGGCCAGCGTCCTGACTTTC. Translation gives CASSLGPGVPSSGASVLTF.

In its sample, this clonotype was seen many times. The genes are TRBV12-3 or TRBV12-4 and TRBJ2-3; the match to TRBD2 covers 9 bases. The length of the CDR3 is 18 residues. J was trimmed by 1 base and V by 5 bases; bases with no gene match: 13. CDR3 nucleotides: TGTGCCAGCAGTGTGGGGCCCGGGACTAGCATCCGCACAGATACGCAGTATTTT. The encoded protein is CASSVGPGTSIRTDTQYF.

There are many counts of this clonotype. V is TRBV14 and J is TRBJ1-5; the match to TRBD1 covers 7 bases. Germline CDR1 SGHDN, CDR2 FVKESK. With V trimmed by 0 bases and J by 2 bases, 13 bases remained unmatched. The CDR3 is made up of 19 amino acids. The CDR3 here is CASSQEGRGRYTGNQPQHF. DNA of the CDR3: TGTGCCAGCAGCCAAGAAGGCAGGGGGAGATATACGGGCAATCAGCCCCAGCATTTT.

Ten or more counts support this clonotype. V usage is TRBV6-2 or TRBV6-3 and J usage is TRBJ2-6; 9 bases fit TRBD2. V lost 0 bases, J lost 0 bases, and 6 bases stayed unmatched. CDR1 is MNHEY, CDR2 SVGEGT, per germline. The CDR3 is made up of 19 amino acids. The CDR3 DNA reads TGTGCCAGCAGTTACTCCCGAAGCGGGGGGTTCTCTGGGGCCAACGTCCTGACTTTC. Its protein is CASSYSRSGGFSGANVLTF.